The rows below give T cell receptor beta chains drawn from one sample of a study of blood T cell repertoires in COVID-19. Assay: immunoSEQ multiplex PCR; the TCRdb copy retains only in-frame clones and omits some. The sample includes some 200,000 clones, more than 75% of them seen just once. Specimen: peripheral blood. Receptors were obtained from a man aged 18 to 30 with active or convalescent COVID-19. The CDR3 runs from the conserved cysteine through the conserved F or W. Fields, in order: V gene, D gene, J gene, CDR3 protein. D genes are given only for firm matches.

TRBV27	NA	TRBJ2-7	CASSSLDGGLREQYF
TRBV2	NA	TRBJ2-2	CASSEQGGLTGELFF
TRBV3-1/TRBV3-2	TRBD1	TRBJ1-6	CASSLDRETLHF
TRBV5-4	NA	TRBJ2-1	CASSLQRYNEQFF
TRBV5-1	TRBD2	TRBJ2-2	CASSPAAGGGTGELFF
TRBV7-2	TRBD1	TRBJ1-1	CASSLVGPRQGAYTEAFF
TRBV5-1	NA	TRBJ1-6	CASSAGFSYNSPLHF
TRBV28	TRBD1	TRBJ1-4	CAIRQGNEKLFF
TRBV7-2	TRBD1	TRBJ2-7	CASSPPTGQGYEQYF
TRBV7-8	NA	TRBJ2-5	CASSASRNRPTQYF
TRBV4-1	NA	TRBJ2-7	CASSQSNSYEQYF
TRBV29-1	NA	TRBJ2-2	CSVHVAGAETGELFF
TRBV27	TRBD1	TRBJ1-2	CASSRTGSNYGYTF
TRBV6-5	NA	TRBJ2-7	CASSSAGLYEQYF
TRBV11-3	TRBD1	TRBJ2-1	CASSPGTAPPNEQFF
TRBV6-2/TRBV6-3	NA	TRBJ2-1	CASSYVLATNEQFF
TRBV27	NA	TRBJ2-5	CASGDVAVTVETQYF
TRBV11-3	NA	TRBJ2-3	CASSLVSGAVTDTQYF
TRBV3-1/TRBV3-2	NA	TRBJ1-1	CASSQALFGVGVIAFF
TRBV12-5	NA	TRBJ2-4	CASPRGSDKNIQYF
TRBV12-3/TRBV12-4	NA	TRBJ1-5	CASSAARQPQHF
TRBV9	NA	TRBJ2-3	CASSVDISDTQYF
TRBV18	NA	TRBJ1-1	CASSPSGDEAFF
TRBV29-1	NA	TRBJ1-6	CSVKEGHIGSPLHF
TRBV5-8	NA	TRBJ1-5	CASSLWQGNQPQHF
TRBV6-5	NA	TRBJ2-7	CASSYLSEPHEQYF
TRBV20-1	NA	TRBJ1-3	CSASRGISRNTIYF
TRBV9	NA	TRBJ1-1	CASSPQNTEAFF
TRBV6-5	NA	TRBJ1-1	CASSYSTRVAEAFF
TRBV10-3	NA	TRBJ2-3	CAISESTRTDTQYF
TRBV10-3	TRBD1	TRBJ1-2	CAISKGTGDNYGYTF
TRBV6-5	TRBD1	TRBJ1-2	CASSYADRGGYTF
TRBV10-3	NA	TRBJ2-2	CAIRFGQNTGELFF
TRBV7-2	NA	TRBJ2-7	CASSRERGLGEQYF
TRBV6-5	NA	TRBJ1-2	CASSYGTKDNYGYTF
TRBV20-1	TRBD2	TRBJ2-7	CSASPVSIPLAGGPYEQYF
TRBV7-9	TRBD1	TRBJ1-2	CASSRQGSSLYYGYTF
TRBV7-2	NA	TRBJ2-1	CASSLGREFPNEQFF
TRBV3-1/TRBV3-2	NA	TRBJ1-2	CASSQQYGYTF
TRBV5-1	NA	TRBJ1-1	CASTFSGREAEAFF
TRBV2	TRBD1	TRBJ1-5	CASRGRGYGNQPQHF
TRBV7-3	NA	TRBJ2-7	CASSLIGASNEQYF
TRBV7-9	TRBD1	TRBJ1-5	CASSPETGVNQPQHF
TRBV5-1	NA	TRBJ2-7	CASSLAYQGNYEQYF
TRBV5-1	NA	TRBJ1-2	CASSIPGNGYTF
TRBV5-6	NA	TRBJ1-2	CASSSENTGANYGYTF
TRBV6-2/TRBV6-3	NA	TRBJ2-3	CASSYLYRTDLTDTQYF
TRBV30	NA	TRBJ1-1	CAWMIGVGTEAFF
TRBV29-1	TRBD1	TRBJ2-1	CSVPGQGYNEQFF
TRBV10-2	NA	TRBJ1-1	CASSEPGGTEAFF
TRBV14	NA	TRBJ2-7	CASSPLSGTSYEQYF
TRBV24-1	NA	TRBJ1-2	CATSETGNNYGYTF
TRBV19	NA	TRBJ2-1	CASSRTGSEQFF